This T cell receptor beta chain comes out of a study of response to subunit inactivated influenza vaccine. Points from the study as a whole: Authors proposed each seasonal influenza vaccination draws in few new T cells.

TCRdb analysed the RT-PCR reads with MiXCR anew, one entry per CDR3 protein. The profile shows around 530,000 distinct CDR3 sequences, approximately 15% of them singletons. This clonotype showed up just a few times. Its antigen is undetermined. The CDR3 runs 15 residues. The V segment lost 4 bases and the J segment 5 bases; nucleotides outside the gene matches: 7. Specimen: CD4+ T cells sorted from PBMCs, collected around 25 months after vaccination. V is TRBV12-3 or TRBV12-4 and J is TRBJ2-2, with TRBD2 matching over 7 bases. This clonotype was obtained from a man in his fifties or sixties who received an inactivated influenza vaccine. This chain's CDR3 is CASSSGSAGTGELFF. In nucleotides, the CDR3 is TGTGCCAGCAGTTCTGGCTCAGCGGGGACCGGGGAGCTGTTTTTT.